One sample yielded the 19 T cell receptor beta chains listed below, sequenced in a study of blood T cell repertoires in COVID-19. Data came from immunoSEQ multiplex PCR; TCRdb stores just in-frame clones and leaves some out. The sample records 250,000 to 300,000 clones, 88% being singletons. Sequencing was carried out using peripheral blood. These receptors all come from a woman aged 30 to 39 with COVID-19, enrolled during active disease.

This clone is a singleton in its sample. This chain uses TRBV28 with TRBJ2-5; TRBD2 agrees at 12 bases. V trimming: 5 bases; J trimming: 1 base; junction bases outside the gene matches: 11. CDR1 and CDR2 from the germline V gene are MDHEN and SYDVKM. CDR3 length: 18 amino acids. In nucleotides, the CDR3 is TGTGCCAGCAGTACTTGGAACGAGGGACTAGCGGGCCAAGAGACCCAGTACTTC. This translates into CASSTWNEGLAGQETQYF.

The CDR3, as DNA: TGTGCCACCTTAAGATGGGGGACTAGCGGGAACGTGGCCGGGGAGCTGTTTTTT. Its translation is CATLRWGTSGNVAGELFF. This chain connects TRBV24-1 to TRBJ2-2; 13 bases align to TRBD2. V was clipped by 9 bases and J by 6 bases; unmatched bases: 15. The CDR3 spans 18 residues. Germline CDR1 and CDR2: KGHDR and SFDVKD.

This chain joins TRBV5-1 and TRBJ2-7, with TRBD2 matching over 12 bases. This CDR3 is 15 amino acids long. V dropped 7 bases and J dropped 2; count of bases not matched to a gene: 7. Germline V gene sequence: CDR1 SGHRS, CDR2 YFSETQ. The CDR3 here is CASGVTSGGPYEQYF. The CDR3 DNA reads TGCGCCAGCGGTGTGACTAGCGGGGGCCCCTACGAGCAGTACTTC.

The chain carries TRBV7-9 and TRBJ2-3; 9 nucleotides agree with TRBD2. The germline V gene encodes CDR1 SEHNR and CDR2 FQNEAQ (reference sequence). With V trimmed by 3 bases and J by 5 bases, 9 bases remained unmatched. This CDR3 spans 16 amino acids. DNA of the CDR3: TGTGCCAGCAGCTTTACAAGCGGGAGGCTTGTAGATACGCAGTATTTT. This translates into CASSFTSGRLVDTQYF.

The J gene is TRBJ1-6, the V gene TRBV18; D call uncertain. Trimming removed 1 base at V and 13 bases at J, with 11 bases between. This CDR3 has 13 residues. Germline V lookup: CDR1 KGHSH, CDR2 LQKENI. The CDR3 region has the DNA TGTGCCAGCTCACCACTTGAGAGTCGGCCCCTCCACTTT. Translation: CASSPLESRPLHF.

This sequence joins TRBV9 and TRBJ2-3; 7 nucleotides align to TRBD2. Trimming cost V 0 bases and J 2 bases; bases outside gene matches: 3. The germline V gene encodes CDR1 SGDLS and CDR2 YYNGEE. The CDR3 is made up of 15 amino acids. The CDR3 coding sequence is TGTGCCAGCAGCGTAGTAGCGGGCCCCACAGATACGCAGTATTTT. The encoded protein is CASSVVAGPTDTQYF.

V usage is TRBV6-1 and J usage is TRBJ2-7; D is perhaps TRBD2 (5 bases). The CDR3 length is 15 residues. With 0 bases removed from V and 6 bases from J, the gap between germline ends came to 15 bases. Germline V gene sequence: CDR1 MNHNS, CDR2 SASEGT. The CDR3 DNA reads TGTGCCAGCAGTGAAGCAGGGCGGGCTTCCCTCGAGCAGTACTTC. Amino acids: CASSEAGRASLEQYF.

This chain links TRBV19 with TRBJ1-5; the D gene is possibly TRBD1 (6 bases). CDR3 length: 14 amino acids. The ends were cut back, 7 bases at V and 3 bases at J, with 13 bases in the middle. Germline loops: CDR1 LNHDA, CDR2 SQIVND (reference sequence). CDR3 nucleotides: TGTGCCAGTAAGAAGGGACAATACAATCAGCCCCAGCATTTT. Amino acids: CASKKGQYNQPQHF.

This chain connects TRBV25-1 to TRBJ2-1; D remains unclear. Germline CDR1 is MGHDK and CDR2 is SYGVNS. V lost 5 bases and J 8 bases, leaving 13 bases between the germline ends. CDR3 length equals 13 residues. The CDR3 here is CASSILVRDEQFF. In nucleotides, the CDR3 is TGTGCCAGCAGTATTCTTGTTCGCGATGAGCAGTTCTTC.

J is TRBJ2-2 and V is TRBV10-1, with 10 bases identical to TRBD2. V was clipped by 5 bases and J by 8 bases; unmatched bases: 8. Looked up from germline, CDR1 is WNHNN and CDR2 is SYGVQD (reference sequence). The CDR3 spans 15 residues. CDR3 sequence reads: CASSRLAGAPGELFF. CDR3 bases: TGCGCCAGCAGTAGGCTAGCGGGAGCTCCAGGGGAGCTGTTTTTT.

This chain joins TRBV10-1 and TRBJ2-3; 9 bases map to TRBD1. J lost 3 bases, V lost 5 bases, and 6 bases had no gene match. The CDR3 contains 15 residues. Looked up from germline, CDR1 is WNHNN and CDR2 is SYGVQD (reference sequence). CDR3 amino acids: CASSSSGTGTDTQYF. CDR3 nucleotide sequence: TGCGCCAGCAGTTCCTCCGGGACAGGGACAGATACGCAGTATTTT.

The J gene is TRBJ1-6, the V gene TRBV28, with D possibly matching TRBD1 (6 bases). Germline V CDR1 and CDR2: MDHEN, SYDVKM. Trimming pared 7 bases from V and 10 bases from J, leaving 20 bases between. This CDR3 has 15 residues. The CDR3 DNA reads TGTGCCAGCAAGCAAGAGGCAGGGCAGGGGTCACCCCTCCACTTT. Residues: CASKQEAGQGSPLHF.

V gene TRBV23-1 combines with J gene TRBJ1-5; the D gene is possibly TRBD1 (5 bases). TRBV23-1 is annotated as an ORF whose role is uncertain. Trimming cost V 3 bases and J 11 bases, with 17 bases left between them. CDR3 length: 14 amino acids. The chain's CDR3 is CASSQKFQGRSQHF. The DNA for the CDR3 is TGCGCCAGCAGTCAGAAGTTTCAGGGAAGATCCCAGCATTTT.

The chain uses TRBV3-1 (or the pseudogene TRBV3-2) and TRBJ2-7; D possibly corresponds to TRBD2 (5 bases). Germline CDR1 is LGHDT and CDR2 is YNNKEL (reference sequence). CDR3 length: 15 residues. The V and J ends lost 1 base and 3 bases respectively, with 13 bases between them. The CDR3: CASSQGGQYYYEQYF. CDR3 nucleotide sequence: TGTGCCAGCAGCCAAGGCGGGCAGTACTACTACGAGCAGTACTTC.

The chain carries TRBV25-1 and TRBJ2-7; 14 nucleotides agree with TRBD2. Unmatched junction bases numbered 6, after V lost 4 bases and J lost 7 bases. The CDR3 length is 15 residues. Germline-derived CDR1 and CDR2 are MGHDK and SYGVNS. CDR3 bases: TGTGCCAGCAGTGGGGGGACTAGCGGGAGTATTGAGCAGTACTTC. As protein: CASSGGTSGSIEQYF.

J is TRBJ2-7 and V is TRBV7-3, with 13 bases matching TRBD2. There are 19 residues in the CDR3. Germline-derived CDR1 and CDR2 are SGHTA and FQGTGA. With V trimmed by 0 bases and J by 3 bases, 11 bases remained unmatched. Here the CDR3 reads CASSLTRGTSGTLVYEQYF. The CDR3 DNA reads as TGTGCCAGCAGCTTAACACGGGGGACTAGCGGGACTCTCGTCTACGAGCAGTACTTC. Together with reference TRBV7-3 and TRBJ2-7, the CDR3 gives the full variable domain: GAGVSQTPSNKVTEKGKYVELRCDPISGHTALYWYRQSLGQGPEFLIYFQGTGAADDSGLPNDRFFAVRPEGSVSTLKIQRTERGDSAVYLCASSLTRGTSGTLVYEQYFGPGTRLTVT.

The chain uses TRBV19 and TRBJ2-1, with TRBD2 matching over 11 bases. The CDR3 length is 16 residues. Germline assignment: CDR1 LNHDA and CDR2 SQIVND (reference sequence). V trimming: 6 bases; J trimming: 2 bases; junction bases outside the gene matches: 6. CDR3 in amino acids: CASSPGLAGTYNEQFF. The CDR3 DNA reads as TGTGCCAGTAGCCCCGGACTAGCGGGCACCTACAATGAGCAGTTCTTC. The variable domain in full, completed from reference TRBV19 and TRBJ2-1, reads DGGITQSPKYLFRKEGQNVTLSCEQNLNHDAMYWYRQDPGQGLRLIYYSQIVNDFQKGDIAEGYSVSREKKESFPLTVTSAQKNPTAFYLCASSPGLAGTYNEQFFGPGTRLTVL.

This clone is a singleton in its sample. The CDR3 DNA reads as TGTGCCACCAGTGTGGCGGGAGAGACAGATACGCAGTATTTT. Its protein is CATSVAGETDTQYF. V is TRBV24-1 and J is TRBJ2-3; 7 bases line up with TRBD2. The CDR3 length is 14 residues. Trimming at V came to 5 bases and at J to 3 bases, leaving 4 bases not matched to a gene. CDR1 and CDR2 (germline): KGHDR, SFDVKD.

This rearrangement joins TRBV6-2 or TRBV6-3 to TRBJ2-7; D gene ambiguous. Germline CDR1 MNHEY, CDR2 SVGEGT. Trimming took 0 bases from V and 2 from J, leaving 11 bases between them. This CDR3 comprises 15 residues. The CDR3 sequence is CASSYSRFIPYEQYF. CDR3 DNA: TGTGCCAGCAGTTACTCGAGATTCATTCCCTACGAGCAGTACTTC.